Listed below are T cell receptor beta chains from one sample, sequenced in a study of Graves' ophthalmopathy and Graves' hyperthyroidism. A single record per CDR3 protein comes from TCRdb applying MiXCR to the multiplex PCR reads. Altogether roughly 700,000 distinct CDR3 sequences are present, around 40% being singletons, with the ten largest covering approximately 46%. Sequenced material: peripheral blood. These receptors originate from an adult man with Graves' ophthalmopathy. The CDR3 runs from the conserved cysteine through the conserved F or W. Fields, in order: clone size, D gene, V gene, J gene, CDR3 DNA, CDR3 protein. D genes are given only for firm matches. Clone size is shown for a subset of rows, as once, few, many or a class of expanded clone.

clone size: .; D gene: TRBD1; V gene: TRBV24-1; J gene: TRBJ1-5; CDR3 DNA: TGTGCCAGCAGTTTCGTCGAACAGGGGATCCAGCATTTT; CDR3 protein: CASSFVEQGIQHF
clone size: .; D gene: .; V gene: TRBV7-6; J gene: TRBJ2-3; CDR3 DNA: .; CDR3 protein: CASSLVASGSGGSTDTQDF
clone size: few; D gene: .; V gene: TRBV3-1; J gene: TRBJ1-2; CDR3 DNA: TGTGCCAGCAGCCAAATAGGGGGGTATGGCTACACCTTC; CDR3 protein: CASSQIGGYGYTF
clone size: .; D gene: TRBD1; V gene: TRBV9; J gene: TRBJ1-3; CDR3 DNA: TGTGCCAGCAGCTTAACCGGGACAGGCCGTTCTGGAAACACCATATATTTT; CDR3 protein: CASSLTGTGRSGNTIYF
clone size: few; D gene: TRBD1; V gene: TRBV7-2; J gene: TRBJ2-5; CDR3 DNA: TGTGCCAGCAGCCGTGGGGACAGGGGGCTCCATGAGACCCAGTACTTC; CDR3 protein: CASSRGDRGLHETQYF
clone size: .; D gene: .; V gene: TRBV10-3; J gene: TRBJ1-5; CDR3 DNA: TGTGCCATCAGTTCCGGGAAACAGCCCCAGCATTTT; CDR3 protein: CAISSGKQPQHF
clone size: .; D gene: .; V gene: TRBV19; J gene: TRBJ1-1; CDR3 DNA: TGTGCCAGTAGTATCCATTACACTGAAGCTTTCTTT; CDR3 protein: CASSIHYTEAFF
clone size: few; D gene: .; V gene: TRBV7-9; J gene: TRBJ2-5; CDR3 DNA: TGTGCCAGCAGCCAGCGGCTCCAAGAGACCCAGTACTTC; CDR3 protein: CASSQRLQETQYF
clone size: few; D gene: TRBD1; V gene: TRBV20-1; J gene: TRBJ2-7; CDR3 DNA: TGCAGTGCTCGCCAGGGGACAGGGTTACACGAGCAGTACTTC; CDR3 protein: CSARQGTGLHEQYF
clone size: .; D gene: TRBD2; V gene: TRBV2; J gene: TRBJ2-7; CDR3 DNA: TGTGCCAGCAGTCCGGGAGGCACCCGCTACGAGCAGTACTTC; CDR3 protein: CASSPGGTRYEQYF
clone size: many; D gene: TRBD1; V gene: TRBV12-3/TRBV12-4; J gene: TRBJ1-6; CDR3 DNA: TGTGCCAGCAGTTGGACAGGGAGGTCCCTCCACTTT; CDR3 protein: CASSWTGRSLHF
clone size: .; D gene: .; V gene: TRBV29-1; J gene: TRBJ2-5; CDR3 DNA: TGCAGCGTTGTGTTGAACACCGGGGGCTCGGAGCAAGAGACCCAGTACTTC; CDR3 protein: CSVVLNTGGSEQETQYF
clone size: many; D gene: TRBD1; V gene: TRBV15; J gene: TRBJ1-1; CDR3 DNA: TGTGCCACCAGCAGTTTAGGACAGGGGGCACTGGCTTTCTTT; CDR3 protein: CATSSLGQGALAFF
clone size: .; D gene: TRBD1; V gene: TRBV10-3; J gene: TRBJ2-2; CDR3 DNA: TGTGCCATTCAACGACAGGGGGTTAGCACCGGGGAGCTGTTTTTT; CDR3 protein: CAIQRQGVSTGELFF
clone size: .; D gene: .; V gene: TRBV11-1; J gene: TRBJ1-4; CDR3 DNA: TGTGCCAGCAGCCCGAGGTACTCTGGGGGCTTCGGGGAAAAACTGTTTTTT; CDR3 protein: CASSPRYSGGFGEKLFF
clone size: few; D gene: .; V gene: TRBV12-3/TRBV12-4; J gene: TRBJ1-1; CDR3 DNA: TGTGCCAGCAGTTTATTGGCGGGAGAGAACACTGAAGCTTTCTTT; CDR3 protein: CASSLLAGENTEAFF
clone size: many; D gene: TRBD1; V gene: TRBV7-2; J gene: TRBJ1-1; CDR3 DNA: TGTGCCAGCAGCTTAGCCGGGACAGGGGACACTGAAGCTTTCTTT; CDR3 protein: CASSLAGTGDTEAFF
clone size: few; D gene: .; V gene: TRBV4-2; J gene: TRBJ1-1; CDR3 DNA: TGTGCCAGCAGCCAAGAACCCATCACGAACACTGAAGCTTTCTTT; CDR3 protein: CASSQEPITNTEAFF
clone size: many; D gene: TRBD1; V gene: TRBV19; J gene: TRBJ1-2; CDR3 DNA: TGTGCCAGCGAAACAGGGGAAGGAGGCTACACCTTC; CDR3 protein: CASETGEGGYTF
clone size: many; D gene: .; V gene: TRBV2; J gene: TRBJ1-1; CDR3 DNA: TGTGCCAGCAACTGGGATGAAGCTTTCTTT; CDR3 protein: CASNWDEAFF
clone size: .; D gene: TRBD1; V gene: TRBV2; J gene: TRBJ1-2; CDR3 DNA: TGTGCCAGCAGTTCGACAGGGCGGAGCTATGGCTACACCTTC; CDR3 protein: CASSSTGRSYGYTF
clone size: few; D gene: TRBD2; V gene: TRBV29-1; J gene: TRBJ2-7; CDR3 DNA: TGCAGCGTGATATTAGCGGGAGACTCCTACGAGCAGTACTTC; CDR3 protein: CSVILAGDSYEQYF
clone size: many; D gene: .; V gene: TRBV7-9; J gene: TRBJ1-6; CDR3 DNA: TGTGCCAGCAGCTTAGGGACGGGAGGGGGAAATAATTCACCCCTCCACTTT; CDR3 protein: CASSLGTGGGNNSPLHF
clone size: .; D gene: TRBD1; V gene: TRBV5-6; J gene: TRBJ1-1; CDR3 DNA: TGTGCCAGCAGCCGCGGGACAGGGCACATGAACACTGAAGCTTTCTTT; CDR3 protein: CASSRGTGHMNTEAFF
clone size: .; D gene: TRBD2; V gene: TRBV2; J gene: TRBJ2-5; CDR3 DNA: TGTGCCAGCAAGAGACTAGCGGGAGAGGGAGAGACCCAGTACTTC; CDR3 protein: CASKRLAGEGETQYF
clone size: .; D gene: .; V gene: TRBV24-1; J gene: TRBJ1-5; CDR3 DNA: TGTGCCACCAGTGACCCAGGGGCAGGAAGCAATCAGCCCCAGCATTTT; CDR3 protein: CATSDPGAGSNQPQHF
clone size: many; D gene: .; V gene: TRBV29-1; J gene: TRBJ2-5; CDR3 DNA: TGCAGCGGTGGCCTGGGATTCCGGTCCAAAGAGACCCAGTACTTC; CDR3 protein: CSGGLGFRSKETQYF
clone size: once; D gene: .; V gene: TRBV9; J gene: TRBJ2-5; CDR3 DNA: TGTGCCAGCAGCGTAGCAGCAGGGGTGGGGGAGACCCAGTACTTC; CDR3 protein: CASSVAAGVGETQYF
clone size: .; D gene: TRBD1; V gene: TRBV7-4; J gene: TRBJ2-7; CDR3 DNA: TGTGCCAGCAGCCCGAAGTCAGGGGGCGCTTCGGGAGAGCAGTACTTC; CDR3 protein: CASSPKSGGASGEQYF
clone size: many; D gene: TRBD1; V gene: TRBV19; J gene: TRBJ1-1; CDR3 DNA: TGTGCCAGTCGAGGGACAGGACGAATGAGATCAGCTTTCTTT; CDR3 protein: CASRGTGRMRSAFF
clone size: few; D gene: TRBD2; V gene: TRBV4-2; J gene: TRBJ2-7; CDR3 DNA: TGTGCCAGCAGCCAAGGCACTACGGCGGGAGCAAAAAGCGAGCAGTACTTC; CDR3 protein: CASSQGTTAGAKSEQYF
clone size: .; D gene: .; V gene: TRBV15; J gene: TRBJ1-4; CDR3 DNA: TGTGCCACCAGCAGTTCTCCGGGAGACGAAAAACTGTTTTTT; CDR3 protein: CATSSSPGDEKLFF
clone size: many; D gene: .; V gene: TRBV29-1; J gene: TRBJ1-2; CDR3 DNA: TGCAGCGTTGAAGGGCATCTCCGGGGCTACACCTTC; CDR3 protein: CSVEGHLRGYTF
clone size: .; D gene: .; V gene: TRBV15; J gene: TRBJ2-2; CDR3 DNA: TGTGCCACCCGAGCTACGGGGACTTTGAACACCGGGGAGCTGTTTTTT; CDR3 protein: CATRATGTLNTGELFF
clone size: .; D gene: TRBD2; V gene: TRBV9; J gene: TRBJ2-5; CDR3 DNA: TGTGCCAGCAGCGTAGATGGGCGGGGGGGAGAGACCCAGTACTTC; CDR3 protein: CASSVDGRGGETQYF
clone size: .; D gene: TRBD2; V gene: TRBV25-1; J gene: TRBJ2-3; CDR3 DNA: TGTGCCAGCAGATCCAAGCCCTTAGCGGGGGGGATAGATACGCAGTATTTT; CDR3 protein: CASRSKPLAGGIDTQYF